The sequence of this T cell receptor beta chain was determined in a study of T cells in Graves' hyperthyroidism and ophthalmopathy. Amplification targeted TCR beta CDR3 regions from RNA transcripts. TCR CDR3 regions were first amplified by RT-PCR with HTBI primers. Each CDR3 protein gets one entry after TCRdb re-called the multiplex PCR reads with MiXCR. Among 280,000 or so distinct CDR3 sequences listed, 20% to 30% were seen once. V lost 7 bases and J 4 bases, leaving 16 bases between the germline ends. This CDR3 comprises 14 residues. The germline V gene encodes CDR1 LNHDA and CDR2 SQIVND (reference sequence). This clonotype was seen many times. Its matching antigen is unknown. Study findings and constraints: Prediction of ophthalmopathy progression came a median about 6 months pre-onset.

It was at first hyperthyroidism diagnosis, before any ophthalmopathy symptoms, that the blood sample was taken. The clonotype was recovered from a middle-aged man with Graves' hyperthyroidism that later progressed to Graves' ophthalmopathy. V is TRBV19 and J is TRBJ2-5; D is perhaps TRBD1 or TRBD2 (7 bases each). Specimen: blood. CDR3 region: CASNPRGGRETQYF. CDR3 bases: TGTGCCAGTAACCCCAGGGGGGGGAGAGAGACCCAGTACTTC.